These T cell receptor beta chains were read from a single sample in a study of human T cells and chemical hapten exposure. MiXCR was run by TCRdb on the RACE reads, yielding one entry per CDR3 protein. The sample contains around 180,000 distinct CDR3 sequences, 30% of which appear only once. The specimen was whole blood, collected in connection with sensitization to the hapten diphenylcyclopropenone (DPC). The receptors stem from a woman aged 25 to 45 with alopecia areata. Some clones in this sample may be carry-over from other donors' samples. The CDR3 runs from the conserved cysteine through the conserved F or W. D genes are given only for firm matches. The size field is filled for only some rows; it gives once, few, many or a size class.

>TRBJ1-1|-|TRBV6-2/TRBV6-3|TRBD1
TGTGCCAGCAGTAGGGACAGGTTGAACACTGAAGCTTTCTTT
CASSRDRLNTEAFF
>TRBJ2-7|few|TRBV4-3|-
TGCGCCAGCAGCCAAGATTGGGCTAGCAGCTCCTACGAGCAGTACTTC
CASSQDWASSSYEQYF
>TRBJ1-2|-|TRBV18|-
TGTGCCAGCTCACTAAACAGTCATGTTACAGTCGCAAATGGCTACACCTTC
CASSLNSHVTVANGYTF
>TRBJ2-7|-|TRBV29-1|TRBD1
TGCAGCGCACTGACAGGGCGCCTGGACGAGCAGTACTTC
CSALTGRLDEQYF
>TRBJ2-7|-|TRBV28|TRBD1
TGTGCCAGCAGCACGCGGGGAGGACAGGGGCCCGGAGCTTACGAGCAGTACTTC
CASSTRGGQGPGAYEQYF
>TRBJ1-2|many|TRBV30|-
TGTGCCTGGTGTCCCAATTGGGTGGACTATGGCTACACCTTC
CAWCPNWVDYGYTF
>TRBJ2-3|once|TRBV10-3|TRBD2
TGTGCCAGTTCGGCCGGGACTAGAAGGGAAGATACGCAGTATTTT
CASSAGTRREDTQYF
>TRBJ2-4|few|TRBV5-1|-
TGCGCCAGCAGCCAAGACGGAGGTTTTGACATTCAGTACTTC
CASSQDGGFDIQYF
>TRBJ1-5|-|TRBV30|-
TGTGCCTGGAGTTACGTGGGGATTAGACAGCCCCAGCATTTT
CAWSYVGIRQPQHF
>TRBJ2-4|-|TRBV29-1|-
TGCAGCGTTGAGCACGGGGGTTTC
CSVEHGGF
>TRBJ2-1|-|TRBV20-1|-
TGCAGTGCAAAGAAAGGGGTCAATGAGCAGTTCTTC
CSAKKGVNEQFF
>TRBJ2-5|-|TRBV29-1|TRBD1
TGCAGCGTCGAGGGGGCAGAGACCCAGTACTTC
CSVEGAETQYF
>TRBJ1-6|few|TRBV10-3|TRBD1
TGTGCCATCAGATGGGACAGGGAGGCTTCACCCCTCCACTTT
CAIRWDREASPLHF
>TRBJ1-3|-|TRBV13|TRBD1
TGTGCCAGCAGCTCCCCCAGGGGGTGGTCTGGAAACACCATATATTTT
CASSSPRGWSGNTIYF
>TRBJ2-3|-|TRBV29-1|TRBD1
TGCAGCGTTTACAGGGGGGCCACAGATACGCAGTATTTT
CSVYRGATDTQYF
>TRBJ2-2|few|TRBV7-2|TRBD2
TGTGCCAGCAGCTCACCCCCCGGGACTAGGGGTACCGGGGAGCTGTTTTTT
CASSSPPGTRGTGELFF
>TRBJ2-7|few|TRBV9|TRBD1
TGTGCCAGCAGCGTAGGGACAGGGTTTTACGAGCAGTACTTC
CASSVGTGFYEQYF
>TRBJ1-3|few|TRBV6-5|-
TGTGCCAGCAGCCCTTATTGCCACACCATATATTTT
CASSPYCHTIYF
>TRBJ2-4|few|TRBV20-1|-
TGCAGTGCTCAAAGCCAGGAGGGCGCGTTCAGCATTCAGTACTTC
CSAQSQEGAFSIQYF
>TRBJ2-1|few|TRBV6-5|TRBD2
TGTGCCAGCAGTCCCGTGGGGCTAGCGGCACAAAACAATGAGCAGTTCTTC
CASSPVGLAAQNNEQFF
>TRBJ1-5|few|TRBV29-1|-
TGCAGCGTTGTAGGGGGGGATGGCAATCAGCCCCAGCATTTT
CSVVGGDGNQPQHF
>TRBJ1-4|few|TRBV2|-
TGTGCCACCTCGACTGAGAGAAATGAAAAACTGTTTTTT
CATSTERNEKLFF
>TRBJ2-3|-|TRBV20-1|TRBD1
TGCAGTGCTAGACGGGGACAGGGAAGCGCAGATACGCAGTATTTT
CSARRGQGSADTQYF
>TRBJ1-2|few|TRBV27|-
TGTGCCAGCAGTCCCCAACAGGGATTAGCCTATGGCTACACCTTC
CASSPQQGLAYGYTF
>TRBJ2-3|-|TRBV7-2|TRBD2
TGTGCCAGCAGCTTAGTTGTAGCGGGAGGGCCCTTGACGCAGTATTTT
CASSLVVAGGPLTQYF
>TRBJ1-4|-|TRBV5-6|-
TGTGCCAGCAGCTTAAATTACGGGCTCTCTAATGAAAAACTGTTTTTT
CASSLNYGLSNEKLFF
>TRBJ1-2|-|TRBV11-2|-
TGTGCCAGTAAGGGTGATGGCTACACCTTC
CASKGDGYTF
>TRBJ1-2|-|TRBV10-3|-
TGTGCCATCAGTGACGGCCTGGGGGGAGGCTACACCTTC
CAISDGLGGGYTF